This TCR beta chain derives from a study of cytomegalovirus exposure and HLA in healthy donors. General study results and limits: A missense variant in DCLRE1C was later tied to TCR beta V- and J-gene trimming.

As for this clone: Its specificity is unknown.

The study ran its PCR with 60 Vbeta and 13 Jbeta primers. Clones were sequenced by immunoSEQ multiplex PCR, and TCRdb holds only the in-frame ones, with some missing. The data contain 150,000 or so clones, about 75% of them singletons. Germline V gene data show CDR1 as SGHTA and CDR2 as FQGNSA. This CDR3 is 14 amino acids long. V dropped 5 bases and J dropped 6 bases, with 14 bases sitting between them. V and J are TRBV7-2 and TRBJ2-1; TRBD2 might be the D (6 bases). This clonotype originated in a man aged 18 to 29 in good health and CMV-seropositive. The sample was PBMCs. The CDR3 sequence is CASSVKAGSNEQFF. CDR3 nucleotide sequence: TGTGCCAGCAGCGTCAAAGCGGGTTCCAATGAGCAGTTCTTC. The entire variable domain, with the rest obtained from reference TRBV7-2 and TRBJ2-1, is as follows: GAGVSQSPSNKVTEKGKDVELRCDPISGHTALYWYRQSLGQGLEFLIYFQGNSAPDKSGLPSDRFSAERTGGSVSTLTIQRTQQEDSAVYLCASSVKAGSNEQFFGPGTRLTVL.